The T cell receptor (beta chain) described here comes from a study of T cells in Graves' hyperthyroidism and ophthalmopathy. Study context: Pretreatment peripheral blood was obtained at initial diagnosis. Notes on the study in general: Ophthalmopathy got predicted by the model a median about six months before its onset.

Germline V gene lookup returns CDR1 DFQATT and CDR2 SNEGSKA (reference sequence). V lost 6 bases and J lost 0; bases outside the gene matches: 6. The CDR3 has 14 residues. This clonotype occurred many times. What it recognizes is unknown. RNA transcripts yielded amplified TCR beta CDR3 regions. Using the HTBI primer set, a first-round RT-PCR was run on the TCR CDR3. TCRdb ran MiXCR on the multiplex PCR reads and lists one entry per CDR3 protein. The sample carries hundreds of thousands of distinct CDR3 sequences, about a sixth recorded once. Fresh peripheral blood, 10 ml, yielded the PBMCs. The chain uses TRBV20-1 and TRBJ2-7, with 9 bases identical to TRBD2. This receptor was obtained from a woman aged 18-29 years with Graves' hyperthyroidism. The sequenced sample consisted of blood. The chain's CDR3 is CSAAGGPSSYEQYF. The CDR3 nucleotides read TGCAGTGCAGCGGGGGGCCCAAGCTCCTACGAGCAGTACTTC.